Reported below is one TCR beta chain. What it binds is not known. The data derive from a study of vaccination and CD4 T cells after COVID-19. On the study more broadly: Across the group, participants received two doses of either BNT162b2 or mRNA-1273 vaccine.

The Oncomine TCR Beta short-read assay was what sequenced the DNA obtained from cultured CD4+ T cells. TCRdb called the PCR reads again in MiXCR, with one record for every CDR3 protein. This table has around 9,800 distinct CDR3 sequences, 40% to 65% appearing once. The treatment denotes: approximately 9-day PBMC culture with coronavirus spike peptide pools or control peptides (ViraFEST assay). Study-level results: Spike mono-reactivity was shown by 304 of 307 vaccine-specific clones in convalescent patients.

The receptor was isolated from a human donor who had recovered from COVID-19. The sample taken for sequencing was CD4+ T cells from blood, cultured in vitro.

The CDR3 loop reads CASSPEGGYGYTF. CDR3 DNA sequence: TGTGCCAGCAGCCCGGAGGGTGGCTATGGCTACACCTTC. This chain joins TRBV6-1 and TRBJ1-2; D unclear. The CDR3 is made up of 13 amino acids. V was shortened by 6 bases and J by 4 bases, with 12 bases between the two germline ends. Per germline, CDR1 MNHNS and CDR2 SASEGT.